One sample yielded the 32 T cell receptor beta chains listed below, sequenced in a study of blood T cell repertoires in COVID-19. Assay: immunoSEQ multiplex PCR; the TCRdb copy retains only in-frame clones and omits some. The sample holds 71,000 or so clones, 86% seen once. Sequenced sample: peripheral blood. The receptors derive from an elderly man in a cohort sampled during active COVID-19.

This clone was counted a few times. The rearrangement uses TRBV19 and TRBJ1-2, with 7 bases lining up with TRBD1. CDR3 size: 13 residues. The V gene end was trimmed by 7 bases and the J gene end by 4 bases; junction bases not matched to a gene: 6. Per the germline V gene, CDR1 is LNHDA and CDR2 is SQIVND (reference sequence). CDR3 bases: TGTGCCAGTAAGGGGGCAGGGGGCTATGGCTACACCTTC. Its protein product is CASKGAGGYGYTF.

The chain carries TRBV18 and TRBJ1-1, with D possibly matching TRBD1 (5 bases). Deletions cut 5 bases from V and 4 bases from J, with 14 bases between. The CDR3 contains 14 residues. Germline CDR1 KGHSH, CDR2 LQKENI. The CDR3 DNA follows: TGTGCCAGCTCAAGCCACGGGGGGGGCACTGAAGCTTTCTTT. Translation: CASSSHGGGTEAFF.

The rearrangement links TRBV27 to TRBJ2-1, with 7 bases matching TRBD1. CDR1 MNHEY and CDR2 SMNVEV come from the germline V gene (reference sequence). This CDR3 is 15 amino acids long. V shed 0 bases, J shed 10 bases, and the junction held 9 bases outside the gene matches. CDR3 bases: TGTGCCAGCAGTTTATCGAGTTACAGGGGCGAGGAGCAGTTCTTC. This sequence encodes CASSLSSYRGEEQFF.

The gene calls are TRBV5-6 and TRBJ2-7; tentatively, D is TRBD1 (6 bases). The ends were cut back, 3 bases at V and 3 bases at J, with 16 bases in the middle. In germline, CDR1 is SGHDT, CDR2 YYEEEE. The CDR3 has 15 amino acids. The CDR3 protein is CASSWDKAVVYEQYV. In DNA, the CDR3 is TGTGCCAGCAGCTGGGACAAGGCTGTCGTCTACGAGCAGTACGTC.

V is TRBV29-1 and J is TRBJ1-1; D is uncertain. The CDR3 consists of 11 residues. Germline V gene data show CDR1 as SQVTM and CDR2 as ANQGSEA. The V end lost 7 bases, the J end lost 4 bases, and 10 bases lay between the germline ends. The CDR3 here is CSAEDGTEAFF. CDR3 in DNA: TGCAGCGCCGAGGATGGCACTGAAGCTTTCTTT.

The rearrangement uses TRBV18 and TRBJ2-5; perhaps TRBD1 as D (5 bases). The CDR3 is 13 amino acids. Germline V gene sequence: CDR1 KGHSH, CDR2 LQKENI. V lost 5 bases and J 1 base, leaving 8 bases between the germline ends. The DNA of the CDR3 is TGTGCCAGCTCAGCCGACAGCCAAGAGACCCAGTACTTC. This translates into CASSADSQETQYF.

The rearrangement uses TRBV4-1 and TRBJ2-4; 8 bases line up with TRBD1. Germline V CDR1 and CDR2: MGHRA, YSYEKL. The V segment lost 4 bases and the J segment 7 bases; nucleotides outside the gene matches: 3. This CDR3 has 13 residues. The CDR3 sequence is CASSPDRGNIQYF. DNA of the CDR3: TGCGCCAGCAGCCCCGACAGGGGTAACATTCAGTACTTC.

This chain uses TRBV6-1 with TRBJ1-3; no definite D call. This CDR3 region has 17 residues. V lost 4 bases, J lost 1 base, and 17 bases lay in between. Germline CDR1 MNHNS, CDR2 SASEGT. This CDR3 is CASSVDIVGVSGNTIYF. CDR3 nucleotide sequence: TGTGCCAGCAGTGTGGATATTGTAGGAGTTTCTGGAAACACCATATATTTT.

V is TRBV6-4 and J is TRBJ1-2, with D tentatively TRBD1 (5 bases). Germline CDR1 and CDR2: MRHNA and SNTAGT. V was shortened by 6 bases and J by 8 bases, with 16 bases between the two germline ends. The CDR3 loop spans 13 amino acids. Here the CDR3 reads CASRITGHDGYTF. The CDR3 nucleotides are TGTGCCAGCAGAATAACAGGTCACGACGGCTACACCTTC.

The gene calls are TRBV18 and TRBJ1-2, with D possibly being TRBD1 (6 bases). The CDR3 consists of 14 residues. In germline, CDR1 is KGHSH, CDR2 LQKENI. Trimming shortened V by 2 bases and J by 4 bases, and 11 bases separated the two germline ends. CDR3 nucleotide sequence: TGTGCCAGCTCACCAAGTACAGGGATCTATGGCTACACCTTC. Translating it yields CASSPSTGIYGYTF.

The chain couples TRBV7-3 to TRBJ1-5; perhaps TRBD1 as D (6 bases). This CDR3 contains 15 residues. The germline gives CDR1 SGHTA, CDR2 FQGTGA. Trimming stripped 6 bases from V and 5 bases from J, with 17 bases between. In nucleotides, the CDR3 is TGTGCCAGCAGGCCAGGGGTTGGGACGCATCAGCCCCAGCATTTT. Translation: CASRPGVGTHQPQHF.

This clone was detected only a few times. The V and J genes are TRBV15 and TRBJ1-5; D possibly corresponds to TRBD1 (6 bases). CDR1 is LNHNV and CDR2 is YYDKDF in the germline V gene (reference sequence). Trimming left V 0 bases short and J 4 bases short, with 10 bases between. The CDR3 consists of 15 residues. CDR3 coding DNA: TGTGCCACCAGCAGAGAAAGGGGGTCGAATCAGCCCCAGCATTTT. Its translation: CATSRERGSNQPQHF.

The rearrangement uses TRBV2 and TRBJ1-2, with 9 bases aligning to TRBD1. J was trimmed by 7 bases and V by 8 bases; bases with no gene match: 14. The CDR3 runs to 15 residues. The germline V gene has CDR1 SNHLY and CDR2 FYNNEI. The CDR3: CASLAGGQGLFGYTF. CDR3 nucleotide sequence: TGTGCCAGCCTCGCCGGGGGACAGGGTTTGTTTGGCTACACCTTC. Together with reference TRBV2 and TRBJ1-2, the CDR3 gives the full variable domain: EPEVTQTPSHQVTQMGQEVILRCVPISNHLYFYWYRQILGQKVEFLVSFYNNEISEKSEIFDDQFSVERPDGSNFTLKIRSTKLEDSAMYFCASLAGGQGLFGYTFGSGTRLTVV.

The J gene is TRBJ2-3, the V gene TRBV7-2; 12 bases map to TRBD2. After removal of 5 bases from V and 6 bases from J, the junction contained 9 bases not matched to a gene. The germline V gene encodes CDR1 SGHTA and CDR2 FQGNSA. The CDR3 is 16 residues long. CDR3 protein: CASSLRLAGAEDTQYF. The CDR3 DNA follows: TGTGCCAGCAGCCTTAGACTAGCGGGGGCCGAGGATACGCAGTATTTT.

This chain connects TRBV5-1 to TRBJ2-1; 7 bases line up with TRBD1. Per germline, CDR1 SGHRS and CDR2 YFSETQ. Trimming removed 2 bases from V and 1 base from J; junction bases left unmatched: 3. CDR3 length equals 15 residues. Written as DNA, the CDR3 is TGCGCCAGCAGCTTTGGACAGGAATCCTACAATGAGCAGTTCTTC. Its protein product is CASSFGQESYNEQFF.

This chain joins TRBV11-2 and TRBJ2-3; 9 bases map to TRBD1. This CDR3 contains 15 residues. Trimming removed 0 bases from V and 4 bases from J; junction bases left unmatched: 2. Germline V gives CDR1 SGHAT, CDR2 FQNNGV. The DNA for the CDR3 is TGTGCCAGCAGCTTAGAGGGACAGGGCTCAGATACGCAGTATTTT. This translates into CASSLEGQGSDTQYF.

V and J are TRBV7-3 and TRBJ1-3; tentative D call: TRBD1 (5 bases). The CDR3 totals 14 residues. Trimming took 5 bases from V and 0 from J, leaving 8 bases between them. Germline lookup yields CDR1 SGHTA and CDR2 FQGTGA. CDR3 DNA: TGTGCCAGCAGCCCCGGGGGCTCTGGAAACACCATATATTTT. As protein: CASSPGGSGNTIYF.

The chain couples TRBV18 to TRBJ1-5, with 8 bases aligning to TRBD1. The trim removed 4 bases at V and 3 bases at J, leaving 8 bases unmatched. CDR3 length: 16 amino acids. The germline V gene has CDR1 KGHSH and CDR2 LQKENI. The CDR3, as DNA: TGTGCCAGCTCACTCCTGGCAGGGGGCTTCAATCAGCCCCAGCATTTT. Residues: CASSLLAGGFNQPQHF.

The genes are TRBV7-9 and TRBJ2-7; 8 nucleotides align to TRBD2. The CDR3 loop spans 14 amino acids. Germline V lookup: CDR1 SEHNR, CDR2 FQNEAQ (reference sequence). The V and J ends lost 4 bases and 2 bases, in that order; junction bases with no gene match: 4. The CDR3 here is CASSSAGAAYEQYF. DNA for the CDR3: TGTGCCAGCAGCTCAGCGGGGGCGGCCTACGAGCAGTACTTC.

The V gene is TRBV7-2, the J gene TRBJ1-5, with D possibly matching TRBD1 (5 bases). This CDR3 region has 15 residues. CDR1 is SGHTA, CDR2 FQGNSA, per germline. V was pared by 4 bases and J by 3 bases, with 13 bases between. CDR3 protein: CASSSPRAYNQPQHF. The CDR3 nucleotides read TGTGCCAGCAGCTCCCCCAGGGCGTACAATCAGCCCCAGCATTTT.

This chain uses TRBV11-1 with TRBJ2-3; D is uncertain. CDR3 length: 14 amino acids. Trimming left V 2 bases short and J 1 base short, with 7 bases between. Germline CDR1 is SGHAT and CDR2 is FQDESV (reference sequence). The DNA for the CDR3 is TGTGCCAGCAGCTTACTACCCCGCACAGATACGCAGTATTTT. This sequence encodes CASSLLPRTDTQYF. Full variable domain (remainder filled in from reference TRBV11-1 and TRBJ2-3): EAEVAQSPRYKITEKSQAVAFWCDPISGHATLYWYRQILGQGPELLVQFQDESVVDDSQLPKDRFSAERLKGVDSTLKIQPAELGDSAMYLCASSLLPRTDTQYFGPGTRLTVL.

The chain employs TRBV5-6 and TRBJ2-3; weak D call: TRBD2 (5 bases). Germline loops: CDR1 SGHDT, CDR2 YYEEEE. Between the trimmed V and J ends, which lost 4 bases and 1 base, there was a span of 7 bases. The CDR3 loop spans 13 amino acids. The CDR3 DNA sequence: TGTGCCAGCAGCCGGCGGGGCACAGATACGCAGTATTTT. It yields the protein CASSRRGTDTQYF.

The rearrangement links TRBV6-4 to TRBJ2-5; D might be TRBD2 (6 bases). The length of the CDR3 is 14 residues. Germline V CDR1 and CDR2: MRHNA, SNTAGT. V gave up 6 bases and J gave up 2 bases, with 13 bases separating them. DNA of the CDR3: TGTGCCAGCAGCGCCGACGGGGGACAAGAGACCCAGTACTTC. This translates into CASSADGGQETQYF.

The chain combines TRBV2 with TRBJ1-4; 8 nucleotides line up with TRBD1. The J segment lost 8 bases and the V segment lost 7 bases, leaving 9 bases of the junction unmatched. CDR1 is SNHLY, CDR2 FYNNEI, per germline. The CDR3 runs 14 residues. The CDR3 sequence: CASTRTGMGEKLFF. The DNA for the CDR3 is TGTGCCAGCACTCGGACAGGGATGGGGGAAAAACTGTTTTTT.

The chain joins TRBV10-3 to TRBJ1-2; D is unresolved. V lost 1 base and J 8 bases, leaving 14 bases between the germline ends. This CDR3 contains 14 residues. Germline CDR1 ENHRY, CDR2 SYGVKD. DNA of the CDR3: TGTGCCATCAGTGAGTTGGAGGGCCTAGGAGGCTACACCTTC. This codes for CAISELEGLGGYTF.

The chain recombines TRBV25-1 with TRBJ1-4, with D perhaps matching TRBD1 (5 bases). The CDR3 covers 12 residues. V lost 1 base and J lost 10, with 7 bases in between. Per the germline V gene, CDR1 is MGHDK and CDR2 is SYGVNS. This CDR3 is CASSEFGGKLFF. The CDR3 nucleotides are TGTGCCAGCAGTGAATTCGGGGGAAAACTGTTTTTT.

This chain links TRBV5-4 with TRBJ2-1; 11 bases fit TRBD1. The CDR3 has 16 residues. The trim removed 0 bases at V and 4 bases at J, leaving 3 bases unmatched. The V gene's germline CDR1 is SGHNT and CDR2 YYREEE (reference sequence). CDR3 in amino acids: CASSLGGQGVYNEQFF. The CDR3 DNA is TGTGCCAGCAGCTTGGGGGGACAGGGGGTTTACAATGAGCAGTTCTTC.

V usage is TRBV5-1 and J usage is TRBJ2-5, with TRBD1 as a possible D gene (5 bases). Per the germline V gene, CDR1 is SGHRS and CDR2 is YFSETQ. Trimming cost V 4 bases and J 1 base, with 8 bases left between them. This CDR3 contains 13 residues. CDR3 DNA: TGCGCCAGCAGCCTACAGGTCCAAGAGACCCAGTACTTC. This encodes CASSLQVQETQYF.

The genes are TRBV21-1 and TRBJ2-7; the table's D call of TRBD2 was not tested on the DNA. TRBV21-1 is a listed pseudogene. The CDR3 is 15 residues long. The CDR3 DNA sequence: TGTGCCAGCAGCAAATGCGGGCAATTTGCCTACGAGCAGTACGTC. Protein product: CASSKCGQFAYEQYV.

A word on this clone: Its ends do not fully match the called genes, so a read error is possible. V and J are TRBV7-9 and TRBJ2-1; perhaps TRBD2 as D (7 bases). Germline loops: CDR1 SEHNR, CDR2 FQNEAQ (reference sequence). The CDR3 is 10 amino acids. CDR3 DNA: TGTGCCAGCGGCAATGGAGGGGGGGTCTTC. Encoded protein: CASGNGGGVF.

This sequence joins TRBV14 and TRBJ1-3, with D possibly matching TRBD1 (5 bases). The CDR3 runs to 15 residues. Germline CDR1 reads SGHDN; CDR2 reads FVKESK. The V gene lost 7 bases and the J gene lost 1 base, with 14 bases spanning the gap. The CDR3 DNA follows: TGTGCCAGCACCAGCGGGGCTAGATCTGGAAACACCATATATTTT. As protein: CASTSGARSGNTIYF.

V and J are TRBV7-9 and TRBJ2-5, with D possibly TRBD2 on 7 matching bases. CDR1 is SEHNR, CDR2 FQNEAQ, per germline (reference sequence). Trimming pared 9 bases from V and 3 bases from J, leaving 17 bases between. CDR3 length equals 14 residues. In DNA form, the CDR3 reads TGTGCCAGTTGGAGAGGGGGGGCGAAAGAGACCCAGTACTTC. It yields the protein CASWRGGAKETQYF.